The rows below give T cell receptor beta chains drawn from one sample of a study of monozygotic twins with inflammatory bowel disease. TCRdb re-called the 5' RACE reads and shows each CDR3 protein once, DNA omitted. This table lists around 450,000 distinct CDR3 sequences. The sample taken for sequencing was blood. These receptors were collected from a human donor with ulcerative colitis or Crohn's disease, or a healthy co-twin of an affected twin (not recorded which). Each CDR3 is given with its conserved first and last residue. Each record gives: J gene, V gene, CDR3 protein.

J: TRBJ1-2; V: TRBV5-1; CDR3: CASSLDSSYGYTF
J: TRBJ2-4; V: TRBV5-1; CDR3: CASSLVGQGPQGVQYF
J: TRBJ2-1; V: TRBV11-2; CDR3: CASSTTRQGLEQFF
J: TRBJ1-2; V: TRBV12-3/TRBV12-4; CDR3: CAISGGRGYTF
J: TRBJ2-7; V: TRBV7-2; CDR3: CASSLLGARKGEQYF
J: TRBJ2-7; V: TRBV10-3; CDR3: CAISEAGGAYEQYF
J: TRBJ2-1; V: TRBV4-1; CDR3: CASSPLRRESNEQFF
J: TRBJ1-2; V: TRBV20-1; CDR3: CSADGEYYGYTF
J: TRBJ1-2; V: TRBV5-1; CDR3: CASSLTGESNRYGYTF
J: TRBJ2-7; V: TRBV3-1; CDR3: CASSQSGPQQYF
J: TRBJ2-7; V: TRBV20-1; CDR3: CSARVEDRGVWGEQYF
J: TRBJ2-6; V: TRBV20-1; CDR3: CSARGRYSGANVLTF
J: TRBJ2-7; V: TRBV27; CDR3: CASRAILDRVAYEQYF
J: TRBJ2-7; V: TRBV6-5; CDR3: CASSYSGNNPRYEQYF
J: TRBJ1-3; V: TRBV5-1; CDR3: CASSIPTGAGNTIYF
J: TRBJ1-1; V: TRBV4-2; CDR3: CASSQDRAEGSAFF
J: TRBJ1-4; V: TRBV10-3; CDR3: CASGGGFNEKLFF
J: TRBJ2-1; V: TRBV27; CDR3: CASSIGQFYEQFF
J: TRBJ2-7; V: TRBV7-2; CDR3: CASTAASVYEQYF
J: TRBJ2-3; V: TRBV10-3; CDR3: CAISESKVAGGYTDTQYF
J: TRBJ2-5; V: TRBV20-1; CDR3: CSARGPSGGRSQETQYF
J: TRBJ1-6; V: TRBV19; CDR3: CASSIGGSLGSYNSPLHF
J: TRBJ2-1; V: TRBV20-1; CDR3: CSARGSAIPRISYNEQFF
J: TRBJ2-7; V: TRBV6-1; CDR3: CAVSPGGSTYEQYF
J: TRBJ1-1; V: TRBV4-1; CDR3: CASSPGPGWVTEAFF
J: TRBJ2-7; V: TRBV6-5; CDR3: CASSFKGQGGAQSF
J: TRBJ2-7; V: TRBV7-8; CDR3: CASSSQGPYEQYF
J: TRBJ1-1; V: TRBV4-1; CDR3: CASSLLKGGGNTEAFF
J: TRBJ2-2; V: TRBV4-2; CDR3: CASSQGTLAGFTGELFF